The 6 T cell receptor beta chains listed next were all sequenced from one sample in a study of blood T cells in healthy people across ages. Primers used in a second PCR of about 6 to 11 cycles were a sample-barcoded 5' primer and a J-beta primer mix. One entry per CDR3 protein results from TCRdb running MiXCR on the 5' RACE reads. This table holds about 1.5 million distinct CDR3 sequences, 35% to 45% found once. The sequenced sample was blood. The receptors were gathered from a young woman in good health.

This clonotype was seen a handful of times. This sequence joins TRBV27 and TRBJ1-2, with D perhaps TRBD1 (6 bases). Per germline, CDR1 MNHEY and CDR2 SMNVEV (reference sequence). The CDR3 has 15 residues. The germline V and J ends were trimmed by 5 bases and 4 bases, with 17 bases remaining between them. In DNA, the CDR3 is TGTGCCAGCAGTACAAAATGGGGACATACCTATGGCTACACCTTC. Its translation: CASSTKWGHTYGYTF.

J is TRBJ2-7 and V is TRBV3-1; D is perhaps TRBD2 (5 bases). V dropped 5 bases and J dropped 6 bases, with 17 bases sitting between them. Germline CDR1 and CDR2: LGHDT and YNNKEL (reference sequence). The CDR3 extends over 14 amino acids. CDR3 loop: CASSELHGNPEQYF. The DNA for the CDR3 is TGTGCCAGCAGCGAGTTGCACGGGAACCCCGAGCAGTACTTC.

The rearrangement joins TRBV7-2 to TRBJ2-1; tentative D call: TRBD1 (5 bases). V was trimmed by 6 bases and J by 4 bases, leaving 10 bases between them. The length of the CDR3 is 13 residues. CDR1 SGHTA and CDR2 FQGNSA come from the germline V gene. Here the CDR3 DNA reads TGTGCCAGCAGAATCGACAGTTACAATGAGCAGTTCTTC. As protein: CASRIDSYNEQFF.

V is TRBV9 and J is TRBJ2-3; TRBD2 matches at 7 bases. The CDR3 is 13 residues long. J gave up 2 bases and V 8 bases, and 5 bases lay outside the gene matches. CDR1 and CDR2 from the germline V gene are SGDLS and YYNGEE. The CDR3 bases are TGTGCCAGTGGGGGAGGGTACACAGATACGCAGTATTTT. This codes for CASGGGYTDTQYF.

The chain couples TRBV18 to TRBJ1-2; possible D gene TRBD1, 6 bases. This CDR3 has 15 residues. Germline V CDR1 and CDR2: KGHSH, LQKENI. Deletions cut 3 bases from V and 9 bases from J, with 20 bases between. The CDR3 DNA reads as TGTGCCAGCTCACCCCCGACAGGCCAGCTATGGAGCTACACCTTC. Protein sequence: CASSPPTGQLWSYTF. Filled out from reference TRBV18 and TRBJ1-2, the complete variable domain reads NAGVMQNPRHLVRRRGQEARLRCSPMKGHSHVYWYRQLPEEGLKFMVYLQKENIIDESGMPKERFSAEFPKEGPSILRIQQVVRGDSAAYFCASSPPTGQLWSYTFGSGTRLTVV.

This sequence joins TRBV13 and TRBJ2-4; D tentatively fits TRBD1 or TRBD2 (5 bases each). CDR3 length equals 16 residues. CDR1 and CDR2 from the germline V gene are PRHDT and FYEKMQ (reference sequence). Trimming stripped 5 bases from V and 0 bases from J, with 14 bases between. DNA of the CDR3: TGTGCCAGCAGCGCCGGGGACGGACTAGCCAAAAACATTCAGTACTTC. Encoded protein: CASSAGDGLAKNIQYF.